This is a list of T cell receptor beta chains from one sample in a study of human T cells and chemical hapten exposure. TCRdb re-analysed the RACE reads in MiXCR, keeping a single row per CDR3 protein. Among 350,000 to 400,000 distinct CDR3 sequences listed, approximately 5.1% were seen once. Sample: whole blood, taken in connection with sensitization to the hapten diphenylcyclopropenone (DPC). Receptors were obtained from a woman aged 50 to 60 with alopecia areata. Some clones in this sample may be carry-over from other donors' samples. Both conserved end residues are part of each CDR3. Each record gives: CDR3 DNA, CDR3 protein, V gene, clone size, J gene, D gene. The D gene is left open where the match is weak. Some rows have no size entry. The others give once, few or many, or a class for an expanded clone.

DNA: TGTGCCAGCAGCTTGCACAGGGATGAGACCCAGTACTTC; CDR3: CASSLHRDETQYF; V: TRBV5-5; size: many; J: TRBJ2-5; D: NA
DNA: TGTGCCAGCAGTTCCCAGGGGGCCGCTTTCTTT; CDR3: CASSSQGAAFF; V: TRBV27; size: many; J: TRBJ1-1; D: TRBD1
DNA: TGTGCCAGCAGTTTTCAGGGGCCAGATACGCAGTATTTT; CDR3: CASSFQGPDTQYF; V: TRBV27; size: many; J: TRBJ2-3; D: NA
DNA: TGTGCCAGCAGTTTAGTAGACGGTAGCGAGCAGTACTTC; CDR3: CASSLVDGSEQYF; V: TRBV12-3/TRBV12-4; size: NA; J: TRBJ2-7; D: NA
DNA: TGCGCCAGCAGCTTGGAGGGTAACTCACGCACAGATACGCAGTATTTT; CDR3: CASSLEGNSRTDTQYF; V: TRBV5-1; size: many; J: TRBJ2-3; D: NA
DNA: TGTGCCAGCAGCCAACAGGGCGCCGAGCAGTACTTC; CDR3: CASSQQGAEQYF; V: TRBV7-6; size: many; J: TRBJ2-7; D: NA
DNA: TGTGCCAGCAATCTCGGAACTATGAACACTGAAGCTTTCTTT; CDR3: CASNLGTMNTEAFF; V: TRBV12-3/TRBV12-4; size: NA; J: TRBJ1-1; D: NA
DNA: TGTGCCAGCAGCTTCCCAAGGAGCACAGATACGCAGTATTTT; CDR3: CASSFPRSTDTQYF; V: TRBV13; size: few; J: TRBJ2-3; D: NA
DNA: TGTGCCAGCAGTTGGTCGAGGGGGAGGTCCTACGAGCAGTACTTC; CDR3: CASSWSRGRSYEQYF; V: TRBV7-9; size: many; J: TRBJ2-7; D: NA
DNA: TGTGCCAGCAGCCAAACCTCGTGGAATACGCAGTATTTT; CDR3: CASSQTSWNTQYF; V: TRBV7-2; size: NA; J: TRBJ2-3; D: NA
DNA: TGTGCCAGCAGCAAAAGCGGGACTACCCAAGAGACCCAGTACTTC; CDR3: CASSKSGTTQETQYF; V: TRBV7-2; size: few; J: TRBJ2-5; D: TRBD2
DNA: TGTGCCAGCAGTTTTGACAGGTACAATGAGCAGTTCTTC; CDR3: CASSFDRYNEQFF; V: TRBV12-3/TRBV12-4; size: many; J: TRBJ2-1; D: NA
DNA: TGCGCCAGCAGCCAACTTACTAGCGGGGAAGGGGAGCAGTACTTC; CDR3: CASSQLTSGEGEQYF; V: TRBV4-1; size: few; J: TRBJ2-7; D: TRBD2
DNA: TGCGCCAGCAGCCTAGGGACAGGCCAAACTGAAGCTTTCTTT; CDR3: CASSLGTGQTEAFF; V: TRBV5-1; size: NA; J: TRBJ1-1; D: TRBD1
DNA: TGCAGTGCTAGCGCCAGCAATCAGCCCCAGCATTTT; CDR3: CSASASNQPQHF; V: TRBV20-1; size: few; J: TRBJ1-5; D: NA
DNA: TGTGCCAGCAGCCAAGATTTCGCGGGCAATCAGCCCCAGCATTTT; CDR3: CASSQDFAGNQPQHF; V: TRBV4-2; size: few; J: TRBJ1-5; D: NA
DNA: TGCAGTGCTACCCCCTACGAGCAGTACTTC; CDR3: CSATPYEQYF; V: TRBV20-1; size: few; J: TRBJ2-7; D: NA
DNA: TGTGCCAGCAGCTTAGGTGGAGAGCCGTGGGGGGAGCTGTTTTTT; CDR3: CASSLGGEPWGELFF; V: TRBV7-2; size: NA; J: TRBJ2-2; D: NA
DNA: TGTGCCAGCAGCGCAACTCAGGGAAACACTGAAGCTTTCTTT; CDR3: CASSATQGNTEAFF; V: TRBV9; size: many; J: TRBJ1-1; D: NA
DNA: TGTGCCAGTAGGAGCGGGCCTTCCTACAATGAGCAGTTCTTC; CDR3: CASRSGPSYNEQFF; V: TRBV19; size: many; J: TRBJ2-1; D: NA
DNA: TGTGCCAGCAGTCCGGCCGGGGAGCTGTTTTTT; CDR3: CASSPAGELFF; V: TRBV12-3/TRBV12-4; size: few; J: TRBJ2-2; D: NA
DNA: TGTGCCAGCAGCAAAAGGACAGGGTTAGGCACCGGGGAGCTGTTTTTT; CDR3: CASSKRTGLGTGELFF; V: TRBV7-3; size: many; J: TRBJ2-2; D: TRBD1
DNA: TGTGCCAGCAGCGCTAGCGGAAGCTCCTACGAGCAGTACTTC; CDR3: CASSASGSSYEQYF; V: TRBV5-5; size: NA; J: TRBJ2-7; D: TRBD2
DNA: TGTGCCAGCAGCTTGAGAGACAGGGTCTCGGATGAAGCTTTCTTT; CDR3: CASSLRDRVSDEAFF; V: TRBV5-6; size: few; J: TRBJ1-1; D: TRBD1
DNA: TGTGCCAGCAGCTTGAGCGGGGGGCCCTACAATGAGCAGTTCTTC; CDR3: CASSLSGGPYNEQFF; V: TRBV12-3/TRBV12-4; size: many; J: TRBJ2-1; D: TRBD2
DNA: TGCAGTGCTAGGGGCCCTAGCGGGGAATCGGAGCAGTTCTTC; CDR3: CSARGPSGESEQFF; V: TRBV20-1; size: many; J: TRBJ2-1; D: TRBD2
DNA: TGTGCCACTCTACGAGAGACCCAGTACTTC; CDR3: CATLRETQYF; V: TRBV2; size: many; J: TRBJ2-5; D: NA
DNA: TGTGCCAGCAGCCCATTCGACAGGGCAGTTCGCTACACCTTC; CDR3: CASSPFDRAVRYTF; V: TRBV7-9; size: many; J: TRBJ1-2; D: TRBD1
DNA: TGTGCCAGCCACATGGCCGAGAGCTCCTACGAGCAGTACTTC; CDR3: CASHMAESSYEQYF; V: TRBV2; size: many; J: TRBJ2-7; D: NA
DNA: TGTGCCAGCAGCTTAGTCTCTCTCTCCTACAATGAGCAGTTCTTC; CDR3: CASSLVSLSYNEQFF; V: TRBV7-6; size: many; J: TRBJ2-1; D: NA
DNA: TGTGCCAGCAGCCACCCGGCGGGGGTGGACACCGGGGAGCTGTTTTTT; CDR3: CASSHPAGVDTGELFF; V: TRBV5-5; size: few; J: TRBJ2-2; D: TRBD2
DNA: TGTGCCAGCAGTTACTCCCGGTTCAGCAATCAGCCCCAGCATTTT; CDR3: CASSYSRFSNQPQHF; V: TRBV6-2/TRBV6-3; size: many; J: TRBJ1-5; D: NA
DNA: TGTGCCAGCAGTTACCCCTCGGTGAGCGCGAGGAAGCCCCAGCATTTT; CDR3: CASSYPSVSARKPQHF; V: TRBV6-2/TRBV6-3; size: NA; J: TRBJ1-5; D: NA
DNA: TGCAGCGTCCCCAGACAGGGGGGAAGCTATGGCTACACCTTC; CDR3: CSVPRQGGSYGYTF; V: TRBV29-1; size: few; J: TRBJ1-2; D: TRBD1
DNA: TGCAGTGCTAAGACCGGGCACCGGGAAGGTGAGCAGTTCTTC; CDR3: CSAKTGHREGEQFF; V: TRBV20-1; size: many; J: TRBJ2-1; D: NA
DNA: TGTGCCAGCAGTCAGAAAGGTCCGCAGGGAGGTCGCGAGCAGTACTTC; CDR3: CASSQKGPQGGREQYF; V: TRBV6-5; size: NA; J: TRBJ2-7; D: NA
DNA: TGTGCCAGCAGTCAACTAGCGGGAGCAGATACGCAGTATTTT; CDR3: CASSQLAGADTQYF; V: TRBV6-6; size: many; J: TRBJ2-3; D: TRBD2
DNA: TGTGCCAGCAGCAGGACGGATGAAAAACTGTTTTTT; CDR3: CASSRTDEKLFF; V: TRBV5-5; size: NA; J: TRBJ1-4; D: NA
DNA: TGCGCCAGCAGAGGGGCGGGAGAAGGGTACGAGCAGTACTTC; CDR3: CASRGAGEGYEQYF; V: TRBV4-3; size: NA; J: TRBJ2-7; D: TRBD2
DNA: TGTGCCAGCAGTTTGGGGGGGAATGCTGAAGCTTTCTTT; CDR3: CASSLGGNAEAFF; V: TRBV12-3/TRBV12-4; size: few; J: TRBJ1-1; D: NA
DNA: TGCAGCGTTGTGGTTGACTATAATTCACCCCTCCACTTT; CDR3: CSVVVDYNSPLHF; V: TRBV29-1; size: many; J: TRBJ1-6; D: NA
DNA: TGTGCCAGCAGGGAGACACAGGGGGCGGCAAAACTGTTTTTT; CDR3: CASRETQGAAKLFF; V: TRBV12-3/TRBV12-4; size: NA; J: TRBJ1-4; D: TRBD1
DNA: TGTGCCAGCAGCTTAGTGGGGACGGCTAGCAATCAGCCCCAGCATTTT; CDR3: CASSLVGTASNQPQHF; V: TRBV7-9; size: NA; J: TRBJ1-5; D: NA
DNA: TGTGCCAGCAGCCCCCCGGACAGACCCTACGAGCAGTACTTC; CDR3: CASSPPDRPYEQYF; V: TRBV5-8; size: NA; J: TRBJ2-7; D: NA
DNA: TGTGCCAGACCCGGGACTAGCGGCACAGATACGCAGTATTTT; CDR3: CARPGTSGTDTQYF; V: TRBV2; size: many; J: TRBJ2-3; D: TRBD2
DNA: TGTGCCAGCACGTGGGGACAGGAGGGTCAGCCCCAGCATTTT; CDR3: CASTWGQEGQPQHF; V: TRBV2; size: NA; J: TRBJ1-5; D: TRBD1
DNA: TGTGCCAGCAGCCCAGTTAGCTCCTACGAGCAGTACTTC; CDR3: CASSPVSSYEQYF; V: TRBV7-9; size: few; J: TRBJ2-7; D: NA
DNA: TGTGCCACCAGTAAACAGGGTCAGCCCCAGCATTTT; CDR3: CATSKQGQPQHF; V: TRBV24-1; size: many; J: TRBJ1-5; D: NA
DNA: TGCAGCGTCCTAACTTGGGACTCGGAAGCTTTCTTT; CDR3: CSVLTWDSEAFF; V: TRBV29-1; size: few; J: TRBJ1-1; D: NA
DNA: TGTGCCAGCAGCTTCGGGGGCTCCACGTACGAGCAGTACTTC; CDR3: CASSFGGSTYEQYF; V: TRBV3-1; size: many; J: TRBJ2-7; D: NA
DNA: TGTGCCAGCAGCACCGGGACAGGGGGGGAACAGTACTTC; CDR3: CASSTGTGGEQYF; V: TRBV12-3/TRBV12-4; size: many; J: TRBJ2-7; D: TRBD1
DNA: TGCGCCAGCAGCTTGGGGACTAGCGGGAGGGGAAGACAAGAGACCCAGTACTTC; CDR3: CASSLGTSGRGRQETQYF; V: TRBV5-1; size: many; J: TRBJ2-5; D: TRBD2
DNA: TGCAGTGCTAGAGGGAGGAGTGGCAATGAGCAGTTCTTC; CDR3: CSARGRSGNEQFF; V: TRBV20-1; size: NA; J: TRBJ2-1; D: NA
DNA: TGTGCCAGCACCGGGACTCACTATGGCTACACCTTC; CDR3: CASTGTHYGYTF; V: TRBV12-3/TRBV12-4; size: many; J: TRBJ1-2; D: NA
DNA: TGCGCCAGCAGCTTGGGCTTGGCTAGCGGGAACACAGATACGCAGTATTTT; CDR3: CASSLGLASGNTDTQYF; V: TRBV5-1; size: NA; J: TRBJ2-3; D: TRBD2
DNA: TGTGCCAGCAGCTTTTCAGGAGGCGCTGAAGCTTTCTTT; CDR3: CASSFSGGAEAFF; V: TRBV7-8; size: few; J: TRBJ1-1; D: NA
DNA: TGCAGTGCTAGGTCGAACAGGGTTGAGGCTGAAGCTTTCTTT; CDR3: CSARSNRVEAEAFF; V: TRBV20-1; size: many; J: TRBJ1-1; D: NA
DNA: TGTGCCAGCAGCCAAGTGTGGGCGGGACGAAACTCCTACGAGCAGTACTTC; CDR3: CASSQVWAGRNSYEQYF; V: TRBV3-1; size: NA; J: TRBJ2-7; D: NA